This T cell receptor beta chain was identified in a study of Graves' ophthalmopathy and Graves' hyperthyroidism (dated by TCRdb to between 2017 and 2018). Turning to the overall study: Peripheral blood samples were taken at the time of initial diagnosis, before any treatment was given. To explore V-J signatures that separate ophthalmopathy from hyperthyroidism, a discovery set of about a hundred patients was enrolled, consisting of about 45 with ophthalmopathy and fewer than 60 with stable hyperthyroidism. In total, 135 blood samples were TCR-sequenced: some 40 ophthalmopathy, around 75 hyperthyroidism and approximately 17 hyperthyroidism-to-ophthalmopathy patients. In about 6 hyperthyroidism patients, T-cell repertoires of thyroid tissue and blood were compared. For training and testing, the 100 or so patients in the discovery cohort were randomly divided in a 7:3 ratio. For independent validation, a separate cohort was made up of some 18 hyperthyroidism patients plus 17 patients who later progressed from hyperthyroidism to ophthalmopathy. After sampling, hyperthyroidism patients received methimazole starting at 30 mg daily, and ophthalmopathy patients received high-dose intravenous methylprednisolone. To tell Graves' ophthalmopathy apart from Graves' hyperthyroidism, and to predict which patients would progress to ophthalmopathy, the study relied on TCR beta repertoire signatures. The paper's findings and limits, for the study overall: Ophthalmopathy was separated from stable hyperthyroidism by the 13-signature model with around 89% sensitivity and approximately 84% specificity in cross-validation and with 80%/75% in the test set. In validation, the model predicted ophthalmopathy progression with about 71% sensitivity and about 77% specificity; 12 predicted patients were CT-confirmed with GO in a median of 6.5 months. Sample size was not statistically predetermined, and group allocation was not concealed from the investigators. Most expanded thyroid clonotypes with a frequency above 0.001 also appeared in blood, which suggests that blood repertoires may reflect the immune response in the thyroid.

Hyperthyroidism was defined as stable when no progression to ophthalmopathy occurred within 18 months of follow-up. Hyperthyroidism patients were newly diagnosed, with disease duration under 2 months, and aged 18 to 65 years. Patients with other autoimmune diseases, uncontrolled infections, pregnancy or lactation were excluded from the study. Diagnosis relied on clinical symptoms, serum thyroxine, TRAb, thyroid ultrasound and orbital computed tomography. PBMCs were isolated from 10 ml of fresh peripheral blood by Ficoll-Paque density gradient centrifugation. Total RNA was extracted with Trizol reagent and quality-checked on an Agilent 2100 Bioanalyzer. The germline V end is reduced by 0 bases and the J end by 2 bases; junction bases left unmatched: 10. From the germline V gene, CDR1 is SGDLS and CDR2 is YYNGEE. Including cysteine and phenylalanine, the CDR3 has 17 amino acids. Of all the DNA, just the CDR3 is kept, 51 bases in frame from base 1.

This clonotype was found many times. The target of this receptor is not known. No much larger clonotype is one base removed from it; base qualities were not supplied. For repertoire sequencing, TCR beta CDR3 regions were amplified from RNA transcripts. HTBI primers and the Qiagen OneStep RT-PCR kit were used in a first-round RT-PCR, which was followed by a second-round multiplex PCR, size selection and purification. Sequencing of the libraries was carried out on an Illumina HiSeq2000 in paired-end mode with 100 bp reads. The authors' analysis ran thus. SOAPnuke was used to process the reads, removing any read that contained adapters or uncalled bases, had a mean Phred below 15, or lacked an exact match to the constant primer or identifier. COPE v1.2.5 was used to merge high-quality paired reads. Unique nucleotide sequences were defined as clonotypes and aligned to IMGT TRB V, D and J references using MiTCR v1.1. The analysis was limited to V-J combinations with a frequency above 0.0001, which together covered about 99% of the repertoires. For each V-J combination, a TCR clonal expansion and chaos score was defined as F50 clonal expansion divided by the chaos observed in the TCRdist matrix. Welch's t-statistics and random forest were used to reduce features to about 14 V-J combinations, which were fed into a naive Bayes classifier. The similarity between thyroid and blood repertoires was quantified using the Morisita-Horn index. The public reads were reanalyzed by TCRdb: fastp trimming at Q25, MiXCR alignment, in-frame beta chains only. Here each entry gathers all rows of one CDR3 protein and keeps the most common genes and DNA. The V and J calls were not made by the authors but by TCRdb's processing. This sample is represented by just over 600,000 distinct CDR3 sequences; 22% of them were singletons. Jointly, the top ten make up approximately 7% of the sample.

The sequence derives from a woman under 30 with stable Graves' hyperthyroidism. Some clones in this sample may be carry-over from other donors' samples. Donor details come from another sample of the same person, matched by shared clones. The chain couples TRBV9 to TRBJ2-5; TRBD1 aligns with 7 central bases. The sample consisted of peripheral blood. The DNA reads TGTGCCAGCAGCGTAGAGAGTATAGCGACAGGGCAAGAGACCCAGTACTTC. It codes for CASSVESIATGQETQYF.